This T cell receptor beta chain was recovered during a study of identical twins. The table lists this clonotype with many counts. Its specificity is not known. The germline CDR1 and CDR2 sequences are MNHEY and SVGAGI. The CDR3 length is 17 residues. Trimming stripped 2 bases from V and 0 bases from J, with 11 bases between. General study points: Model-predicted out-of-frame TCR alpha sharing fell below observed values in monozygotic twins. The study found weaker excess twin sharing in beta out-of-frame sequences.

Healthy Caucasians, and only they, were the donors. From the 5' RACE reads, TCRdb called clonotypes with MiXCR, one entry per CDR3 protein. The sample carries hundreds of thousands of distinct CDR3 sequences, 5.5% to 7.5% recorded once. The source is a man between 18 and 35 years old in good health. The chain uses TRBV6-5 and TRBJ2-6; D remains unclear. The specimen sequenced was naive T cells sorted from blood. The CDR3: CASSYRTVFSGANVLTF. CDR3 coding DNA: TGTGCCAGCAGTTACCGGACGGTATTCTCTGGGGCCAACGTCCTGACTTTC.